The 25 T cell receptor beta chains given below trace back to one sample, sequenced in a study of early T cells in non-severe SARS-CoV-2 infection. TCRdb re-derived calls from the 5' RACE reads in MiXCR, one entry per CDR3 protein. Among 15,000 to 20,000 distinct CDR3 sequences listed, approximately 5.4% were seen once. Sequencing input: whole blood. The receptors here all came from an adult who was a healthcare worker with PCR-confirmed SARS-CoV-2 infection or an uninfected control (not recorded which).

This clonotype was found many times. The chain joins TRBV12-3 or TRBV12-4 to TRBJ2-4; possibly TRBD1 or TRBD2 for D (6 bases each). V was cut by 7 bases and J by 0 bases, with 13 bases left in between. The CDR3 spans 15 residues. CDR3 sequence (DNA): TGTGCCAGCAACCCAAGGGGGGCAGCCAAAAACATTCAGTACTTC. Translation gives CASNPRGAAKNIQYF.

In its sample, this clonotype was seen a few times. V is TRBV7-9 and J is TRBJ2-3; D is unclear. The germline CDR1 and CDR2 sequences are SEHNR and FQNEAQ (reference sequence). V was trimmed by 4 bases and J by 2 bases, leaving 10 bases between them. The CDR3 spans 14 residues. CDR3 loop: CASSSGRLTDTQYF. The CDR3 DNA follows: TGTGCCAGCAGCTCCGGACGGCTCACAGATACGCAGTATTTT.

This clonotype has ten or more counts. The CDR3 here is CATSDPRRGRGGLADTGELFF. In nucleotides, the CDR3 is TGTGCCACCAGTGATCCGCGTAGGGGCCGGGGGGGACTAGCCGACACCGGGGAGCTGTTTTTT. The J gene is TRBJ2-2, the V gene TRBV24-1; 9 bases align to TRBD2. CDR1 KGHDR and CDR2 SFDVKD come from the germline V gene. There are 21 residues in the CDR3. Trimming cost V 3 bases and J 3 bases; bases outside gene matches: 19.

This clonotype ranks as medium-sized (0.01 to 0.1%). The chain employs TRBV5-1 and TRBJ2-7, with TRBD2 matching over 9 bases. Per the germline V gene, CDR1 is SGHRS and CDR2 is YFSETQ. V dropped 3 bases and J dropped 6; count of bases not matched to a gene: 13. CDR3 size: 16 residues. In DNA form, the CDR3 reads TGCGCCAGCAGCTCCTCTCAGCGGGAGGCCGCCCTCGAGCAGTACTTC. Amino acid sequence: CASSSSQREAALEQYF.

In its sample, this clonotype ranks as medium-sized (0.01 to 0.1%). This chain uses TRBV6-5 with TRBJ2-7; D perhaps matches TRBD2 (6 bases). CDR3 length: 13 residues. The germline gives CDR1 MNHEY, CDR2 SVGAGI. V shed 6 bases and J shed 2 bases, with 11 bases lying between them. The chain's CDR3 is CASSFGGTYEQYF. The CDR3 DNA sequence: TGTGCCAGCAGCTTTGGAGGGACCTACGAGCAGTACTTC.

In its sample, this clonotype was seen many times. The chain is built from TRBV20-1 and TRBJ2-7; no firm D call. The CDR3 covers 13 residues. Germline V gene sequence: CDR1 DFQATT, CDR2 SNEGSKA (reference sequence). The germline V and J ends were trimmed by 6 bases and 5 bases, with 17 bases remaining between them. The CDR3 loop is CSAPTRRFNEQYF. CDR3 DNA: TGCAGTGCCCCCACCCGGCGATTTAACGAGCAGTACTTC.

This clonotype has a count of ten or more. The V and J genes are TRBV18 and TRBJ1-1; the D is unclear. Per germline, CDR1 KGHSH and CDR2 LQKENI. The CDR3 consists of 14 residues. Deletions cut 5 bases from V and 1 base from J, with 11 bases between. The CDR3 is CASSTGSRNTEAFF. For the CDR3, the DNA is TGTGCCAGCTCAACCGGTAGCAGGAACACTGAAGCTTTCTTT.

This clonotype was observed many times. The chain joins TRBV3-2 to TRBJ2-5; the listed D gene, TRBD2, was not tested against the DNA. TRBV3-2 is a pseudogene segment. The CDR3 covers 16 residues. CDR3 in DNA: TGTGCCAGCAGCCAAGGACTAGCGGGGGGTTTTGAGACCCAGTACTTC. This encodes CASSQGLAGGFETQYF.

This clonotype came up many times. This rearrangement joins TRBV30 to TRBJ2-1; a possible D gene is TRBD1 (5 bases). CDR1 GTSNPN and CDR2 SVGIG come from the germline V gene (reference sequence). Trimming took 2 bases from V and 7 from J, leaving 9 bases between them. The CDR3 sequence is 12 residues long. The CDR3 loop is CAWSTRTNEQFF. The CDR3 DNA follows: TGTGCCTGGAGTACCAGGACAAATGAGCAGTTCTTC.

In its sample, this clonotype was seen many times. The chain has TRBV11-2 and TRBJ2-3; D is undetermined. Trimming left V 3 bases short and J 1 base short, with 8 bases between. The CDR3 length is 14 residues. Looked up from germline, CDR1 is SGHAT and CDR2 is FQNNGV. CDR3 nucleotides: TGTGCCAGCAGCTTTCTCCTACGCACAGATACGCAGTATTTT. Its translation is CASSFLLRTDTQYF.

Judged by abundance, this clonotype is medium-sized. The V call is TRBV9, the J call TRBJ1-1, with a possible D match to TRBD1 (6 bases). This CDR3 spans 15 amino acids. Trimming left V 0 bases short and J 2 bases short, with 11 bases between. CDR1 SGDLS and CDR2 YYNGEE come from the germline V gene. In nucleotides, the CDR3 is TGTGCCAGCAGCGTAGACCCACAGGGAAACACTGAAGCTTTCTTT. Translation: CASSVDPQGNTEAFF.

This clonotype was found many times. The rearrangement uses TRBV27 and TRBJ2-1; D remains unclear. The CDR3 is 13 amino acids. Germline CDR1 MNHEY, CDR2 SMNVEV (reference sequence). V dropped 0 bases and J dropped 7 bases, with 7 bases sitting between them. The CDR3, as DNA: TGTGCCAGCAGTTTATCGGTCGCTAATGAGCAGTTCTTC. Translated: CASSLSVANEQFF.

Sample share makes this clonotype medium-sized. This sequence joins TRBV20-1 and TRBJ2-1; TRBD2 agrees at 8 bases. V lost 0 bases and J lost 6; bases outside the gene matches: 7. Germline V CDR1 and CDR2: DFQATT, SNEGSKA (reference sequence). CDR3 length: 15 amino acids. CDR3 protein: CSARDNREGRNEQFF. The CDR3 DNA reads TGCAGTGCTAGAGATAACCGGGAGGGTCGCAATGAGCAGTTCTTC.

The table lists this clonotype with a few counts. The rearrangement joins TRBV18 to TRBJ2-3, with a weak D call TRBD1 (5 bases). From germline, CDR1 is KGHSH and CDR2 LQKENI. This CDR3 has 14 amino acids. V shed 1 base and J shed 3 bases, with 8 bases lying between them. The CDR3 sequence is CASSPLDTTDTQYF. The CDR3 bases are TGTGCCAGCTCACCACTGGACACAACAGATACGCAGTATTTT.

The chain couples TRBV14 to TRBJ1-3; 7 bases fit TRBD1. The CDR3 runs to 14 residues. J lost 3 bases, V lost 4 bases, and 3 bases had no gene match. Germline V gene lookup returns CDR1 SGHDN and CDR2 FVKESK. This chain's CDR3 is CASSPQGIGNTIYF. The CDR3 bases are TGTGCCAGCAGCCCACAGGGGATTGGAAACACCATATATTTT.

This clonotype has at least ten counts. The V call is TRBV5-6, the J call TRBJ2-5; TRBD2 agrees at 10 bases. The germline CDR1 and CDR2 sequences are SGHDT and YYEEEE. CDR3 length: 16 amino acids. After removal of 2 bases from V and 1 base from J, the junction contained 5 bases not matched to a gene. The chain's CDR3 is CASSFSGRAFQETQYF. DNA of the CDR3: TGTGCCAGCAGCTTCAGCGGGAGGGCCTTCCAAGAGACCCAGTACTTC.

This clonotype rates as medium-sized. The V call is TRBV27, the J call TRBJ1-1, with D hard to call. The length of the CDR3 is 15 residues. Trimming removed 7 bases at V and 5 bases at J, with 20 bases between. Germline lookup yields CDR1 MNHEY and CDR2 SMNVEV (reference sequence). As DNA, the CDR3 is TGTGCCAGCAAAATCGGGGAAAACGGAGTAACTGAAGCTTTCTTT. It yields the protein CASKIGENGVTEAFF.

At least ten counts were recorded for this clonotype. V and J are TRBV20-1 and TRBJ1-1; weak D call: TRBD1 (6 bases). The CDR3 runs 12 residues. CDR1 and CDR2 from the germline V gene are DFQATT and SNEGSKA (reference sequence). The V and J ends lost 3 bases and 5 bases respectively, with 10 bases between them. CDR3 region: CSARQGMTEAFF. CDR3 nucleotides: TGCAGTGCTAGGCAGGGGATGACTGAAGCTTTCTTT.

The sample holds many counts of this clonotype. V gene TRBV11-2 combines with J gene TRBJ2-7; possible D gene TRBD1, 6 bases. CDR3 length: 18 residues. Germline V gene data show CDR1 as SGHAT and CDR2 as FQNNGV. Trimming pared 4 bases from V and 0 bases from J, leaving 22 bases between. The CDR3 region is CASSSGSAVQGPSYEQYF. The CDR3 nucleotides read TGTGCCAGCAGCTCTGGTAGTGCAGTGCAGGGGCCCTCCTACGAGCAGTACTTC.

Judged by abundance, this clonotype is medium-sized. This sequence joins TRBV7-2 and TRBJ2-1; no firm D call. The CDR3 runs to 14 residues. The germline V gene encodes CDR1 SGHTA and CDR2 FQGNSA. Trimming removed 1 base at V and 7 bases at J, with 11 bases between. CDR3 nucleotides: TGTGCCAGCAGCTTAGTTCCGATAGCTAATGAGCAGTTCTTC. Its protein is CASSLVPIANEQFF.

This clonotype is judged medium-sized. The genes are TRBV13 and TRBJ2-1; 15 positions match TRBD2. V dropped 4 bases and J dropped 10; count of bases not matched to a gene: 8. Per the germline V gene, CDR1 is PRHDT and CDR2 is FYEKMQ (reference sequence). The length of the CDR3 is 16 residues. The DNA for the CDR3 is TGTGCCAGCAGCTGGCGGACTAGCGGGAGGGCCGCCGAGCAGTTCTTC. Its protein product is CASSWRTSGRAAEQFF.

There are a few counts of this clonotype. This chain links TRBV3-1 with TRBJ1-1; D gene ambiguous. Trimming took 2 bases from V and 7 from J, leaving 8 bases between them. CDR3 size: 12 residues. The germline CDR1 and CDR2 sequences are LGHDT and YNNKEL (reference sequence). CDR3 region: CASSQSDIEAFF. CDR3 nucleotides: TGTGCCAGCAGCCAATCCGACATTGAAGCTTTCTTT.

There are a few counts of this clonotype. This rearrangement joins TRBV10-3 to TRBJ2-7; no firm D call. CDR1 and CDR2 from the germline V gene are ENHRY and SYGVKD. The CDR3 extends over 11 amino acids. The V and J ends lost 5 bases and 0 bases respectively, with 2 bases between them. The CDR3 coding sequence is TGTGCCATCAGTCCCTCCTACGAGCAGTACTTC. Amino acid sequence: CAISPSYEQYF.

The chain carries TRBV11-2 and TRBJ2-1; possibly TRBD2 for D (6 bases). This CDR3 has 16 residues. V lost 0 bases, J lost 6 bases, and 15 bases lay in between. From germline, CDR1 is SGHAT and CDR2 FQNNGV. The CDR3 DNA sequence: TGTGCCAGCAGCTTAGATCTGGGCGGGAATCGCAATGAGCAGTTCTTC. This codes for CASSLDLGGNRNEQFF. The full variable domain, completed using reference TRBV11-2 and TRBJ2-1, is EAGVAQSPRYKIIEKRQSVAFWCNPISGHATLYWYQQILGQGPKLLIQFQNNGVVDDSQLPKDRFSAERLKGVDSTLKIQPAKLEDSAVYLCASSLDLGGNRNEQFFGPGTRLTVL.

This chain uses TRBV29-1 with TRBJ2-1, with D possibly being TRBD2 (5 bases). V was shortened by 4 bases and J by 10 bases, with 11 bases between the two germline ends. Germline loops: CDR1 SQVTM, CDR2 ANQGSEA. The CDR3 is 11 amino acids. The CDR3 here is CSVGQDSEQFF. The CDR3 DNA sequence: TGCAGCGTTGGCCAGGACTCCGAGCAGTTCTTC.